Below, 28 T cell receptor beta chains from the same sample are listed, as sequenced in a study of graft-versus-host responses after intestinal transplantation. Method: immunoSEQ multiplex PCR; TCRdb's copy keeps in-frame clones and lacks some. The sample comprises under 150,000 clones, just under 95% of which are singletons, and 0.095% to 0.15% rests with the top ten. No antigen is known for these receptors. This sample comprised unstimulated CD4+ T cells sorted from spleen or lymph node cells, obtained before intestinal transplant. Source of these receptors: a human donor who received an intestinal transplant.

The rearrangement uses TRBV10-3 and TRBJ2-1; D is unclear. The CDR3 contains 11 residues. Germline loops: CDR1 ENHRY, CDR2 SYGVKD. Between the trimmed V and J ends, which lost 1 base and 6 bases, there was a span of 1 base. The CDR3 region is CAISEFNEQFF. The CDR3 region has the DNA TGTGCCATCAGTGAGTTCAATGAGCAGTTCTTC.

CDR3 residues: CASSQVSGTTDTQYF. Here the CDR3 DNA reads TGCGCCAGCAGCCAAGTTAGCGGGACCACAGATACGCAGTATTTT. The V and J genes are TRBV4-1 and TRBJ2-3, with 8 bases lining up with TRBD2. This CDR3 contains 15 residues. In germline, CDR1 is MGHRA, CDR2 YSYEKL. V lost 1 base and J lost 2; bases outside the gene matches: 2.

This clone showed up just once. The chain couples TRBV28 to TRBJ2-3; D unresolved. Germline values: CDR1 MDHEN, CDR2 SYDVKM. The CDR3 contains 11 residues. The V end lost 3 bases, the J end lost 7 bases, and 5 bases lay between the germline ends. This CDR3 reads CASSFSYTQYF. CDR3 DNA: TGTGCCAGCAGTTTCAGTTATACGCAGTATTTT.

V gene TRBV11-2 combines with J gene TRBJ1-2; no definite D call. Trimming removed 1 base at V and 4 bases at J, with 7 bases between. This CDR3 contains 13 residues. The V gene's germline CDR1 is SGHAT and CDR2 FQNNGV. CDR3 sequence (DNA): TGTGCCAGCAGCTTAGTCCAGTCCTATGGCTACACCTTC. Translating it yields CASSLVQSYGYTF.

This clone was counted only a few times. The V and J genes are TRBV5-3 and TRBJ1-5; 7 bases match TRBD1. TRBV5-3 has ORF status, its function being uncertain. The junction had 10 bases not matched to a gene; V was cut back by 5 bases and J by 2 bases. The CDR3 length is 16 residues. DNA of the CDR3: TGTGCCAGAAGACCCGGACAGGAAATTGGCAATCAGCCCCAGCATTTT. Translated: CARRPGQEIGNQPQHF.

This rearrangement joins TRBV6-1 to TRBJ1-5; tentative D call: TRBD1 (5 bases). Germline V gives CDR1 MNHNS, CDR2 SASEGT. CDR3 size: 14 residues. Trimming took 3 bases from V and 0 from J, leaving 6 bases between them. CDR3: CASSDRASNQPQHF. Written as DNA, the CDR3 is TGTGCCAGCAGTGACAGGGCTAGCAATCAGCCCCAGCATTTT.

V usage is TRBV15 and J usage is TRBJ1-4; D is unresolved. CDR3 length: 15 amino acids. V shed 2 bases and J shed 8 bases, with 15 bases lying between them. CDR1 is LNHNV, CDR2 YYDKDF, per germline (reference sequence). DNA of the CDR3: TGTGCCACCAGCAGACTATTGGCACCCCCGGAAAAACTGTTTTTT. This gives the protein CATSRLLAPPEKLFF.

The CDR3 DNA reads as TGTGCCAGCAGCGCGGGTCGCGGACCGACGACCGAGCAGTACTTC. Amino acids: CASSAGRGPTTEQYF. The J gene is TRBJ2-7, the V gene TRBV9, with unresolved D. The CDR3 runs to 15 residues. CDR1 is SGDLS, CDR2 YYNGEE, per germline. Trimming cost V 3 bases and J 6 bases, with 19 bases left between them.

This clone was seen only once. This chain joins TRBV5-1 and TRBJ2-3; 7 positions match TRBD1. The CDR3 sequence is 15 residues long. Germline V CDR1 and CDR2: SGHRS, YFSETQ. V trimming: 4 bases; J trimming: 4 bases; junction bases outside the gene matches: 9. The CDR3 reads CASSRGRARPDTQYF. CDR3 DNA sequence: TGCGCCAGCAGCAGGGGGCGAGCCCGCCCAGATACGCAGTATTTT.

The chain carries TRBV25-1 and TRBJ1-1; tentatively, D is TRBD1 (5 bases). V lost 6 bases and J lost 6, with 14 bases in between. Germline V lookup: CDR1 MGHDK, CDR2 SYGVNS. The CDR3 is 13 amino acids. The CDR3 loop is CASRVLRGAEAFF. CDR3 nucleotides: TGTGCCAGCAGGGTCCTACGGGGGGCTGAAGCTTTCTTT.

DNA for the CDR3: TGTGCCAGCAGCTTGAAAGGGGCTAATGAAAAACTGTTTTTT. Amino acids: CASSLKGANEKLFF. This sequence joins TRBV7-2 and TRBJ1-4; D may be TRBD1 (5 bases). Trimming pared 3 bases from V and 3 bases from J, leaving 8 bases between. From germline, CDR1 is SGHTA and CDR2 FQGNSA. This CDR3 has 14 amino acids. The full variable domain, its missing parts supplied by reference TRBV7-2 and TRBJ1-4, is GAGVSQSPSNKVTEKGKDVELRCDPISGHTALYWYRQSLGQGLEFLIYFQGNSAPDKSGLPSDRFSAERTGGSVSTLTIQRTQQEDSAVYLCASSLKGANEKLFFGSGTQLSVL.

The rearrangement links TRBV6-1 to TRBJ1-2, with 7 bases lining up with TRBD1. Germline V CDR1 and CDR2: MNHNS, SASEGT. The CDR3 length is 16 residues. Trimming took 4 bases from V and 3 from J; bases not matched to a gene: 11. CDR3 sequence reads: CASSGPRQGRDYGYTF. In nucleotides, the CDR3 is TGTGCCAGCAGTGGACCCCGACAGGGTAGGGACTATGGCTACACCTTC.

This clone was recorded only once. The V and J genes are TRBV27 and TRBJ1-5; TRBD1 might be the D (6 bases). The CDR3 is 15 residues long. Trimming took off 3 bases at V and 4 bases at J, with 13 bases between the two ends. Germline values: CDR1 MNHEY, CDR2 SMNVEV (reference sequence). Here the CDR3 DNA reads TGTGCCAGCAGTTTCTCCACAGGGATTAATCAGCCCCAGCATTTT. Translation gives CASSFSTGINQPQHF.

V usage is TRBV10-3 and J usage is TRBJ2-5, with no clear D. Germline V CDR1 and CDR2: ENHRY, SYGVKD. V was trimmed by 3 bases and J by 9 bases, leaving 14 bases between them. The CDR3 runs to 13 residues. The CDR3 coding sequence is TGTGCCATCAGTGACGGAAACGAACGGGCCCAGTACTTC. Translating gives CAISDGNERAQYF.

This rearrangement joins TRBV5-6 to TRBJ2-5, with 8 positions matching TRBD1. The germline V gene encodes CDR1 SGHDT and CDR2 YYEEEE. This CDR3 is 16 amino acids long. The V segment lost 2 bases and the J segment 2 bases; nucleotides outside the gene matches: 8. The CDR3 protein is CASSFSGRGPQETQYF. The CDR3 nucleotides read TGTGCCAGCAGCTTCTCGGGCAGGGGGCCTCAAGAGACCCAGTACTTC.

The sample holds one count of this clone. The genes are TRBV11-2 and TRBJ1-3; 10 nucleotides match TRBD1. After removal of 5 bases from V and 4 bases from J, the junction contained 5 bases not matched to a gene. Germline V CDR1 and CDR2: SGHAT, FQNNGV. This CDR3 is built from 15 residues. The CDR3 sequence is CASSPGQGIGNTIYF. The CDR3 nucleotides read TGTGCCAGCAGCCCGGGACAGGGGATCGGAAACACCATATATTTT.

The chain recombines TRBV29-1 with TRBJ2-7; possibly TRBD1 for D (5 bases). V was pared by 4 bases and J by 5 bases, with 12 bases between. The CDR3 has 12 amino acids. In germline, CDR1 is SQVTM, CDR2 ANQGSEA. The CDR3 region has the DNA TGCAGCGTTGGGGGCCCAGGGAACGAGCAGTACTTC. Translated: CSVGGPGNEQYF.

The chain carries TRBV4-1 and TRBJ1-2, with 8 bases matching TRBD1. From germline, CDR1 is MGHRA and CDR2 YSYEKL. This CDR3 has 16 residues. J lost 7 bases, V lost 0 bases, and 10 bases had no gene match. The CDR3 is CASSQDFRTGRIGYTF. The CDR3 nucleotides are TGCGCCAGCAGCCAAGATTTCAGGACAGGGAGAATTGGCTACACCTTC.

The chain recombines TRBV7-9 with TRBJ2-1, with TRBD2 matching over 12 bases. Germline V lookup: CDR1 SEHNR, CDR2 FQNEAQ (reference sequence). The CDR3 spans 17 residues. The V gene end was trimmed by 5 bases and the J gene end by 8 bases; junction bases not matched to a gene: 13. The CDR3 loop reads CASSGRLLAGGPDEQFF. CDR3 bases: TGTGCCAGCAGCGGGCGACTCCTAGCGGGAGGGCCGGATGAGCAGTTCTTC. The full variable domain, in which reference TRBV7-9 and TRBJ2-1 provide the parts outside the CDR3, is DTGVSQNPRHKITKRGQNVTFRCDPISEHNRLYWYRQTLGQGPEFLTYFQNEAQLEKSRLLSDRFSAERPKGSFSTLEIQRTEQGDSAMYLCASSGRLLAGGPDEQFFGPGTRLTVL.

The rearrangement links TRBV27 to TRBJ1-1; D possibly corresponds to TRBD1 (6 bases). V gave up 6 bases and J gave up 1 base, with 12 bases separating them. CDR1 and CDR2 (germline): MNHEY, SMNVEV (reference sequence). The CDR3 spans 14 residues. The CDR3 region is CASRTGHKNTEAFF. CDR3 nucleotides: TGTGCCAGCAGGACGGGACACAAGAACACTGAAGCTTTCTTT.

The J gene is TRBJ2-7, the V gene TRBV10-2, with a possible D match to TRBD1 (6 bases). V lost 8 bases and J 4 bases, leaving 15 bases between the germline ends. The germline V gene encodes CDR1 WSHSY and CDR2 SAAADI. The CDR3 is 13 residues long. In DNA form, the CDR3 reads TGCGCCAGCTGGAGACAGGAGGATTACGAGCAGTACTTC. Its translation is CASWRQEDYEQYF.

The chain combines TRBV6-5 with TRBJ2-1; no clear D gene. CDR3 length: 13 amino acids. Germline V CDR1 and CDR2: MNHEY, SVGAGI. Trimming cost V 3 bases and J 6 bases, with 9 bases left between them. CDR3 sequence reads: CASSYDGTNEQFF. CDR3 DNA: TGTGCCAGCAGTTATGATGGAACCAATGAGCAGTTCTTC.

DNA of the CDR3: TGTGCCAGCAGCTGGGGCAGGTCTAATGAAAAACTGTTTTTT. Translation: CASSWGRSNEKLFF. V and J are TRBV7-9 and TRBJ1-4; D perhaps matches TRBD1 (5 bases). V was shortened by 4 bases and J by 3 bases, with 9 bases between the two germline ends. The V gene's germline CDR1 is SEHNR and CDR2 FQNEAQ (reference sequence). The CDR3 length is 14 residues.

With regard to this clone: One end of the junction varies from germline; a read error may be responsible. This chain connects TRBV7-7 to TRBJ2-7; the D is unclear. There are 15 residues in the CDR3. Germline lookup yields CDR1 SSHAT and CDR2 FNYEAQ (reference sequence). This CDR3 reads CASSLRRAPTHEQYF. The CDR3 region has the DNA TGTGCTAGCAGCTTAAGAAGGGCCCCTACGCACGAGCAGTACTTC.

The chain links TRBV28 to TRBJ1-2, with unresolved D. V was clipped by 3 bases and J by 4 bases, with 9 bases between them. Germline CDR1 MDHEN, CDR2 SYDVKM. The CDR3 is 13 amino acids. The CDR3 DNA follows: TGTGCCAGCAGTTTCCGGGCCTTCTATGGCTACACCTTC. Translation: CASSFRAFYGYTF.

The rearrangement links TRBV18 to TRBJ2-7; perhaps D is TRBD1 or TRBD2 (6 bases each). The germline V gene has CDR1 KGHSH and CDR2 LQKENI. This CDR3 has 16 amino acids. V lost 3 bases and J lost 0, with 15 bases in between. The CDR3 DNA sequence: TGTGCCAGCTCACCTAGGCAGGGGACTCCCTCCTACGAGCAGTACTTC. This translates into CASSPRQGTPSYEQYF.

The rearrangement links TRBV5-1 to TRBJ1-1; perhaps TRBD1 as D (6 bases). The CDR3 covers 15 residues. Germline V gene lookup returns CDR1 SGHRS and CDR2 YFSETQ. Trimming pared 4 bases from V and 4 bases from J, leaving 17 bases between. The CDR3 DNA follows: TGCGCCAGCAGCAAGATAGGGGGAGGGGCCACTGAAGCTTTCTTT. Its protein product is CASSKIGGGATEAFF.

V is TRBV18 and J is TRBJ1-1; 7 nucleotides match TRBD1. CDR3 length equals 14 residues. Germline V gene lookup returns CDR1 KGHSH and CDR2 LQKENI. The J segment lost 3 bases and the V segment lost 5 bases, leaving 6 bases of the junction unmatched. The CDR3 loop is CASSSTGWDTEAFF. CDR3 DNA: TGTGCCAGCTCATCGACAGGGTGGGACACTGAAGCTTTCTTT.